The 22 T cell receptor beta chains in this list originate from one sample, sequenced in a study of T cells in Graves' hyperthyroidism and ophthalmopathy. The TCR beta CDR3 regions underwent amplification using RNA transcripts as the source. RT-PCR in the first round (using the HTBI primer set) targeted the TCR CDR3. From the multiplex PCR reads, TCRdb called clonotypes with MiXCR, one entry per CDR3 protein. The sample yields approximately 400,000 distinct CDR3 sequences, about a sixth seen once. What was sequenced was blood. These receptors came from a woman in her late teens or twenties with Graves' hyperthyroidism.

This clonotype has at least ten counts. This chain connects TRBV24-1 to TRBJ1-1; no reliable D call. With 2 bases removed from V and 3 bases from J, the gap between germline ends came to 6 bases. Germline V CDR1 and CDR2: KGHDR, SFDVKD. The CDR3 has 13 amino acids. The CDR3, as DNA: TGTGCCACCAGTGATTCCAGCCACACTGAAGCTTTCTTT. Translating gives CATSDSSHTEAFF.

V gene TRBV11-3 combines with J gene TRBJ2-1; D might be TRBD1 or TRBD2, each matching 5 bases. With 5 bases removed from V and 13 bases from J, the gap between germline ends came to 21 bases. The CDR3 contains 14 residues. Germline V lookup: CDR1 SGHNT, CDR2 YENEEA. The CDR3 protein is CASSQDLSGTAQFF. In DNA, the CDR3 is TGTGCCAGCAGCCAAGATTTGTCGGGGACCGCCCAGTTCTTC.

Many counts were recorded for this clonotype. J is TRBJ2-2 and V is TRBV10-3; D gene uncertain. Trimming left V 2 bases short and J 8 bases short, with 15 bases between. The CDR3 contains 15 residues. Germline V gene data show CDR1 as ENHRY and CDR2 as SYGVKD. This CDR3 is CAISEGATRAGELFF. CDR3 DNA sequence: TGTGCCATCAGTGAGGGTGCAACCCGAGCGGGGGAGCTGTTTTTT.

The chain has TRBV11-2 and TRBJ1-1; 8 bases match TRBD1. CDR1 SGHAT and CDR2 FQNNGV come from the germline V gene. Trimming took 2 bases from V and 1 from J; bases not matched to a gene: 3. CDR3 size: 15 residues. The CDR3 sequence: CASSLYRGGNTEAFF. CDR3 bases: TGTGCCAGCAGCTTATACAGGGGGGGGAACACTGAAGCTTTCTTT.

This clonotype showed up many times. The chain carries TRBV2 and TRBJ1-1; TRBD1 agrees at 10 bases. V gave up 5 bases and J gave up 4 bases; unmatched junction bases: 7. CDR1 is SNHLY and CDR2 is FYNNEI in the germline V gene. The CDR3 length is 15 residues. DNA for the CDR3: TGTGCCAGCAGTATCACCGGGACAGGGGCCACTGAAGCTTTCTTT. This sequence encodes CASSITGTGATEAFF.

This clonotype was seen repeatedly, ten times or more. The gene calls are TRBV20-1 and TRBJ2-3; TRBD2 aligns across 9 bases. J gave up 6 bases and V 3 bases, and 7 bases lay outside the gene matches. Per germline, CDR1 DFQATT and CDR2 SNEGSKA (reference sequence). The CDR3 covers 14 residues. In DNA form, the CDR3 reads TGCAGTGCTAGTCGGCGGGGGGGCAGGGATACGCAGTATTTT. It yields the protein CSASRRGGRDTQYF.

The rearrangement uses TRBV5-1 and TRBJ1-2, with 12 nucleotides matching TRBD1. From germline, CDR1 is SGHRS and CDR2 YFSETQ. This CDR3 region has 16 residues. The V and J ends lost 2 bases and 6 bases, in that order; junction bases with no gene match: 8. The DNA of the CDR3 is TGCGCCAGCAGCTTCTTACCGGGACAGGGGGCAGATGGCTACACCTTC. Encoded protein: CASSFLPGQGADGYTF.

This clonotype turned up a few times. This rearrangement joins TRBV19 to TRBJ2-2, with TRBD1 identical over 9 bases. J lost 6 bases, V lost 3 bases, and 5 bases had no gene match. The CDR3 runs 15 residues. CDR1 and CDR2 from the germline V gene are LNHDA and SQIVND (reference sequence). The CDR3 spells CASSMWTGVSGELFF. CDR3 sequence (DNA): TGTGCCAGTAGTATGTGGACAGGGGTATCCGGGGAGCTGTTTTTT.

This clonotype was found a few times. The J gene is TRBJ1-3, the V gene TRBV12-3 or TRBV12-4; D remains ambiguous. V shed 3 bases and J shed 2 bases, with 11 bases lying between them. The CDR3 loop spans 15 amino acids. The DNA for the CDR3 is TGTGCCAGCAGTTTGGAGGAGTTTCCTGGAAACACCATATATTTT. Residues: CASSLEEFPGNTIYF.

In this sample, this clonotype turned up many times. V usage is TRBV6-1 and J usage is TRBJ1-5, with 9 nucleotides matching TRBD1. This CDR3 spans 14 amino acids. CDR1 MNHNS and CDR2 SASEGT come from the germline V gene. V lost 4 bases and J lost 4; bases outside the gene matches: 2. CDR3 sequence reads: CASSAGQGNQPQHF. CDR3 coding DNA: TGTGCCAGCAGTGCGGGACAGGGTAATCAGCCCCAGCATTTT.

In this sample, this clonotype turned up a few times. V is TRBV5-1 and J is TRBJ2-5, with 9 nucleotides matching TRBD1. The CDR3 totals 13 residues. CDR1 is SGHRS and CDR2 is YFSETQ in the germline V gene. Germline trimming cut 4 bases from V and 5 bases from J; bases unmatched to any gene: 3. The CDR3 DNA is TGCGCCAGCAGCCGGGACAGGGAGGAGACCCAGTACTTC. Amino acid sequence: CASSRDREETQYF.

This clonotype was counted between two and nine times. The gene calls are TRBV25-1 and TRBJ2-5; D gene uncertain. The germline V gene has CDR1 MGHDK and CDR2 SYGVNS. The V and J ends lost 1 base and 5 bases respectively, with 14 bases between them. This CDR3 contains 15 residues. The CDR3 loop is CASSESSKGYETQYF. The CDR3 DNA is TGTGCCAGCAGTGAATCTAGTAAAGGGTATGAGACCCAGTACTTC.

This clonotype was seen many times. The V and J genes are TRBV6-2 or TRBV6-3 and TRBJ2-5, with TRBD1 identical over 7 bases. Trimming took 6 bases from V and 4 from J; bases not matched to a gene: 14. The germline V gene encodes CDR1 MNHEY and CDR2 SVGEGT. The CDR3 is 16 residues long. The CDR3 sequence is CASSYTRGQMIETQYF. The CDR3 DNA follows: TGTGCCAGCAGCTACACCAGGGGACAGATGATAGAGACCCAGTACTTC.

This clonotype was detected ten times or more. The chain is built from TRBV6-1 and TRBJ2-3; a weak D match, TRBD1 (5 bases). V gave up 2 bases and J gave up 5 bases, with 11 bases separating them. There are 14 residues in the CDR3. CDR1 is MNHNS, CDR2 SASEGT, per germline. CDR3 sequence: CASSERGSGDTQYF. In DNA, the CDR3 is TGTGCCAGCAGTGAAAGGGGATCTGGAGATACGCAGTATTTT.

This clonotype appeared many times. In DNA, the CDR3 is TGTGCCAGCAGCTTAGCACAGGGGGCGAACACCATATATTTT. Translated, it gives CASSLAQGANTIYF. The chain employs TRBV7-2 and TRBJ1-3, with 9 positions matching TRBD1. V gave up 0 bases and J gave up 7 bases; unmatched junction bases: 1. Germline V gives CDR1 SGHTA, CDR2 FQGNSA. The CDR3 runs to 14 residues.

This clonotype appeared many times. This chain uses TRBV29-1 with TRBJ2-5; D gene uncertain. CDR3 length: 12 residues. Germline lookup yields CDR1 SQVTM and CDR2 ANQGSEA. Trimming shortened V by 6 bases and J by 7 bases, and 15 bases separated the two germline ends. The CDR3 is CSVPDGWGTQYF. CDR3 bases: TGCAGCGTCCCAGATGGGTGGGGGACCCAGTACTTC.

This clonotype was seen ten or more times. CDR3 protein: CASSQDPMDSEQYF. In nucleotides, the CDR3 is TGCGCCAGCAGCCAAGACCCTATGGACAGCGAGCAGTACTTC. The rearrangement joins TRBV4-1 to TRBJ2-7; tentatively, D is TRBD1 (6 bases). CDR3 length equals 14 residues. Germline loops: CDR1 MGHRA, CDR2 YSYEKL. With 0 bases removed from V and 6 bases from J, the gap between germline ends came to 12 bases.

This clonotype turned up a few times. This rearrangement joins TRBV10-3 to TRBJ2-2; the match to TRBD1 covers 11 bases. Germline CDR1 reads ENHRY; CDR2 reads SYGVKD. The V gene end was trimmed by 10 bases and the J gene end by 7 bases; junction bases not matched to a gene: 14. The CDR3 runs 16 residues. CDR3 sequence (DNA): TGTGCCACTACGCCGCGGTGGACAGGGGGCAACGGGGAGCTGTTTTTT. Protein sequence: CATTPRWTGGNGELFF.

Ten or more counts support this clonotype. V gene TRBV11-2 combines with J gene TRBJ2-1; D perhaps matches TRBD2 (5 bases). V was cut by 3 bases and J by 3 bases, with 9 bases left in between. The CDR3 is made up of 14 amino acids. CDR1 is SGHAT and CDR2 is FQNNGV in the germline V gene. The CDR3 DNA reads as TGTGCCAGCAGCTTGACGGAGGTCTACAATGAGCAGTTCTTC. It specifies CASSLTEVYNEQFF.

This clonotype was detected only a few times. The rearrangement uses TRBV28 and TRBJ2-7; a possible D gene is TRBD2 (6 bases). The CDR3 contains 13 residues. In germline, CDR1 is MDHEN, CDR2 SYDVKM. V dropped 7 bases and J dropped 6 bases, with 16 bases sitting between them. The CDR3 DNA reads TGTGCCAGCATGGGACTCCCTGGGGCCGAGCAGTACTTC. It is translated as CASMGLPGAEQYF. Variable domain in full (rest from reference TRBV28 and TRBJ2-7): DVKVTQSSRYLVKRTGEKVFLECVQDMDHENMFWYRQDPGLGLRLIYFSYDVKMKEKGDIPEGYSVSREKKERFSLILESASTNQTSMYLCASMGLPGAEQYFGPGTRLTVT.

This clonotype was picked up many times. This rearrangement joins TRBV20-1 to TRBJ2-7; 8 bases align to TRBD2. Germline loops: CDR1 DFQATT, CDR2 SNEGSKA (reference sequence). Trimming cost V 6 bases and J 3 bases; bases outside gene matches: 7. The CDR3 has 13 residues. CDR3 sequence: CSAAGGKGYEQYF. The CDR3 coding sequence is TGCAGTGCCGCGGGGGGTAAAGGCTACGAGCAGTACTTC.

The chain has TRBV2 and TRBJ1-1; tentative D call: TRBD1 (5 bases). Trimming shortened V by 6 bases and J by 4 bases, and 12 bases separated the two germline ends. This CDR3 is built from 13 residues. Germline V gene data show CDR1 as SNHLY and CDR2 as FYNNEI. The CDR3 reads CASSLTVSTEAFF. The CDR3 bases are TGTGCCAGCAGCTTGACAGTGAGCACTGAAGCTTTCTTT.